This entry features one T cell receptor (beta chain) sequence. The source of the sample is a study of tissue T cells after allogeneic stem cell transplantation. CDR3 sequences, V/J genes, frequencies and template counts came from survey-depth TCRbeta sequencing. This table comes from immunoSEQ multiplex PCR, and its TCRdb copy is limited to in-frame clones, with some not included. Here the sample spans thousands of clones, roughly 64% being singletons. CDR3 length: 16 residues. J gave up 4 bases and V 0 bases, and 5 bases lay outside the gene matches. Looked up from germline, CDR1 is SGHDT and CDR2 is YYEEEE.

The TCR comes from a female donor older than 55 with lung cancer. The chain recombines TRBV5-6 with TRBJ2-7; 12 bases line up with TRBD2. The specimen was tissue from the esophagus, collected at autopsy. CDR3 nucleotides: TGTGCCAGCAGCTTGGCCCGGACTAGCGGGGTGTACGAGCAGTACTTC. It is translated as CASSLARTSGVYEQYF.